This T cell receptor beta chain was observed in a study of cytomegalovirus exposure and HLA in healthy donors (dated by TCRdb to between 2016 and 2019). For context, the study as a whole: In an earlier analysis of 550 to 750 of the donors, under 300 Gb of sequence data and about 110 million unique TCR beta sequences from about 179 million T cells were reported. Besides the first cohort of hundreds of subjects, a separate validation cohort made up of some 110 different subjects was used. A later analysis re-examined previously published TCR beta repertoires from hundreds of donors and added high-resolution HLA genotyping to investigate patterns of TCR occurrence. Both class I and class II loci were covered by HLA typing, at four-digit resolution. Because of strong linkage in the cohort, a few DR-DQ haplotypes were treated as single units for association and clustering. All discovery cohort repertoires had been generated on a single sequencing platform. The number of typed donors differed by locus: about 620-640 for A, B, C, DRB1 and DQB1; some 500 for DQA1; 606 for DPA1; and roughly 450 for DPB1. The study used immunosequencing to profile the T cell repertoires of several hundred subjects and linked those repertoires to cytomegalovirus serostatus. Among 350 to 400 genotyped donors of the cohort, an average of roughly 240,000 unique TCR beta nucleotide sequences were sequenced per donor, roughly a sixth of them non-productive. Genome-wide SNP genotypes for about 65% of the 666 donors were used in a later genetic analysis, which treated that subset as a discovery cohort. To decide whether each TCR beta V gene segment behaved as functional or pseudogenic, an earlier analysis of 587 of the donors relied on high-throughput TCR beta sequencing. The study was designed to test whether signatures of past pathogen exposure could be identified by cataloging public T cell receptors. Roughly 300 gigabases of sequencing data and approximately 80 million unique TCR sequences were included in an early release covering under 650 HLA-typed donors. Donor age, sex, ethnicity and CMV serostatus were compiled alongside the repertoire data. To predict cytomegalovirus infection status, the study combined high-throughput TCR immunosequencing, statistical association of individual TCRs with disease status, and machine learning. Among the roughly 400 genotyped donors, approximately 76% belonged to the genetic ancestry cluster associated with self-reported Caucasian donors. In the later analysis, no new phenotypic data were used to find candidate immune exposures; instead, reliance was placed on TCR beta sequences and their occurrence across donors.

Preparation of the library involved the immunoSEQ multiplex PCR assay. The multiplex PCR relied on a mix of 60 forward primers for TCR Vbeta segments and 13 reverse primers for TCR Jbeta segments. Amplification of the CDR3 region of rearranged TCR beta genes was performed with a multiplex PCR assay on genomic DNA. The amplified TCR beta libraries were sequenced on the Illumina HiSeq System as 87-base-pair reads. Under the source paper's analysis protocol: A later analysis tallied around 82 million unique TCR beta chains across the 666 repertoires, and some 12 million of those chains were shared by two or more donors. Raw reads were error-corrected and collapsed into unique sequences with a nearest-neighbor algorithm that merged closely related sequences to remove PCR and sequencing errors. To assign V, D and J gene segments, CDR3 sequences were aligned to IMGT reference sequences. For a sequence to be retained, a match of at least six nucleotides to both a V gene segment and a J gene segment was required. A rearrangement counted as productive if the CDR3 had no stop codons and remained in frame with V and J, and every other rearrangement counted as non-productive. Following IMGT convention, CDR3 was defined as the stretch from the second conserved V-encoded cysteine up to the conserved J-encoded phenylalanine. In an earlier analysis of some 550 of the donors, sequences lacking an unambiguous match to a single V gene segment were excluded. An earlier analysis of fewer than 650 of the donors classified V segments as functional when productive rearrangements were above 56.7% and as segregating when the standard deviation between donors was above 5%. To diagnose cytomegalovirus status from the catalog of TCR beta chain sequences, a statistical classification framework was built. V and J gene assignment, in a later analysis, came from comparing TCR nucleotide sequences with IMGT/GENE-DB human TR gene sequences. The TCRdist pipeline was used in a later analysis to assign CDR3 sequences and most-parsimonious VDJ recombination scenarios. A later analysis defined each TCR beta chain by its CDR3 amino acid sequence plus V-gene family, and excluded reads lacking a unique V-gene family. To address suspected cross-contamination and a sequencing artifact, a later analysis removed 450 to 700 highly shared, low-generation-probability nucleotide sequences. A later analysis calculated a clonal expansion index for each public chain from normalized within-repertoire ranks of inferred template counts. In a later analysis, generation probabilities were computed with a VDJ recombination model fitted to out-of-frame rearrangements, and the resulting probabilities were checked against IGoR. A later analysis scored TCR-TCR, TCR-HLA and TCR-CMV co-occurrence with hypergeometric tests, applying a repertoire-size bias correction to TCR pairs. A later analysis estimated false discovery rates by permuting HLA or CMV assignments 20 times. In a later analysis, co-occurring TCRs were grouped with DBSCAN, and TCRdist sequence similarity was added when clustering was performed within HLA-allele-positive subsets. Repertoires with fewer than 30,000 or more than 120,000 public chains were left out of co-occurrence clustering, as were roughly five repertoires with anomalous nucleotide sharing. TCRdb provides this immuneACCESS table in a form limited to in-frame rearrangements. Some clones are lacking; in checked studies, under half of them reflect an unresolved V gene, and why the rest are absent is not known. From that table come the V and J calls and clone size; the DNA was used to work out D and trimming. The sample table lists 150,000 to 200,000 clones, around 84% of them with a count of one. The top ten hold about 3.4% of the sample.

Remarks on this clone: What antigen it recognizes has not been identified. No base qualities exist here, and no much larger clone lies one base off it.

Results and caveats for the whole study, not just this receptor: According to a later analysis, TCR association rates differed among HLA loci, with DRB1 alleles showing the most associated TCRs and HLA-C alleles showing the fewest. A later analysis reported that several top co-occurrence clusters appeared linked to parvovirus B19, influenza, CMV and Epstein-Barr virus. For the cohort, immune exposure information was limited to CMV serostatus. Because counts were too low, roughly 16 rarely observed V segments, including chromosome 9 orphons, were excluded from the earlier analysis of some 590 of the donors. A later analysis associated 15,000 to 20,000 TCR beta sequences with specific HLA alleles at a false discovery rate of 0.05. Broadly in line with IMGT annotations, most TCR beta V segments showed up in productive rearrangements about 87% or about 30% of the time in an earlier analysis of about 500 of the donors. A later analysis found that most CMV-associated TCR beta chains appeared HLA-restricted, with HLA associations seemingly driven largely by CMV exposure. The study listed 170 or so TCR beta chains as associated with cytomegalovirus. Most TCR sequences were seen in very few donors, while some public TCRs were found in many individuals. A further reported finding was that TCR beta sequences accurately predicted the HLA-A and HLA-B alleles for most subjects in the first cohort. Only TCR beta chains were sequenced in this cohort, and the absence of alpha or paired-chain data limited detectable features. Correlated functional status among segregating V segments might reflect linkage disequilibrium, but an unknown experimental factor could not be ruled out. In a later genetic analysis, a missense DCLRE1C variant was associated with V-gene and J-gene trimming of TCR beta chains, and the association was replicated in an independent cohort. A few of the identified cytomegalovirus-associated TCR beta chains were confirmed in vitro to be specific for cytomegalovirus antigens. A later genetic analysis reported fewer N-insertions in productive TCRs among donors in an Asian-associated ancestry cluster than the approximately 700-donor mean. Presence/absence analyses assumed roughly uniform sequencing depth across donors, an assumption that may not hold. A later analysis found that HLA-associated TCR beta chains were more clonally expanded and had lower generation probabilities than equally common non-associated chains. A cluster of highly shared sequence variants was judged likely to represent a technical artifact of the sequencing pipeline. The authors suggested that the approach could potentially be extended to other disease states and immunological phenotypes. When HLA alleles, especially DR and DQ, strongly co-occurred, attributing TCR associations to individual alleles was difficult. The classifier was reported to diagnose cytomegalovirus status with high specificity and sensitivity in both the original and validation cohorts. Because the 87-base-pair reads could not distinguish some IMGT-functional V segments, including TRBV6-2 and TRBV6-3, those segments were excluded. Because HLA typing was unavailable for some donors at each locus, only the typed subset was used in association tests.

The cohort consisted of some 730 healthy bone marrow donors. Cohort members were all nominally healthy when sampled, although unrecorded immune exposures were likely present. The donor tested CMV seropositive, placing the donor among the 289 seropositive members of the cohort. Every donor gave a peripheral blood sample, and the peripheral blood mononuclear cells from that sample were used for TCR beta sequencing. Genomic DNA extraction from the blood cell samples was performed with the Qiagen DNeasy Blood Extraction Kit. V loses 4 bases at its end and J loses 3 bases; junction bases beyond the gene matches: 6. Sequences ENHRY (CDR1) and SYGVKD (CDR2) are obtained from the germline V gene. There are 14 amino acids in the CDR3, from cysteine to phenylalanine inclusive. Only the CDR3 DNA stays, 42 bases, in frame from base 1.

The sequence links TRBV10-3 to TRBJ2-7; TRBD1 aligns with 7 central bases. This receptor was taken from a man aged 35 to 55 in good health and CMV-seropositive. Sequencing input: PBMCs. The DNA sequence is TGTGCCATCAGTGTGGGTACAGGGGACTACGAGCAGTACTTC. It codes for CAISVGTGDYEQYF.